The source of this T cell receptor beta chain is a study of OX40 agonist ivuxolimab in advanced cancers. Across the whole study: A mean age of approximately 64 years, range about 20 to 79, was recorded, and approximately 85% were male. Overall study findings and caveats: The work left the antigen specificity of expanded peripheral T cells undetermined. Relative to CD4+, CD8+ T cells held more expanded clones on average.

This CDR3 spans 13 amino acids. Trimming removed 1 base at V and 4 bases at J, with 7 bases between. The germline gives CDR1 LNHDA, CDR2 SQIVND (reference sequence). About this clone itself: Its target is unknown.

Generated by immunoSEQ multiplex PCR, the TCRdb table keeps only in-frame clones and is missing some. This sample has about 71,000 clones, with about 93% found just once. V is TRBV19 and J is TRBJ1-1; no reliable D call. The source of this sequence is an adult with an advanced solid tumor such as melanoma, head and neck, liver or kidney cancer. The sequenced sample was CD4+ or CD8+ T cells sorted from blood, obtained in a trial of the OX40 agonist ivuxolimab. The CDR3 region has the DNA TGTGCCAGTAGTATAGGGTTGACCACTGAAGCTTTCTTT. This codes for CASSIGLTTEAFF. Supplemented by reference TRBV19 and TRBJ1-1, the full variable domain reads DGGITQSPKYLFRKEGQNVTLSCEQNLNHDAMYWYRQDPGQGLRLIYYSQIVNDFQKGDIAEGYSVSREKKESFPLTVTSAQKNPTAFYLCASSIGLTTEAFFGQGTRLTVV.